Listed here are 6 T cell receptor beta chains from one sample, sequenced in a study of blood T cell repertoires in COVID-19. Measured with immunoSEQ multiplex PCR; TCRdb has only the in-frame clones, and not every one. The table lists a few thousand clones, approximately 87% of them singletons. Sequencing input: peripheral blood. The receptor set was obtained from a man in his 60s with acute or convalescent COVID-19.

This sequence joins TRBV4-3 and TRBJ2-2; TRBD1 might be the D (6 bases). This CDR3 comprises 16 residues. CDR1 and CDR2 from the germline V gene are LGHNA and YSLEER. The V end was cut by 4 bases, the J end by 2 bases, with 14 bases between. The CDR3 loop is CASSPGTGFNTGELFF. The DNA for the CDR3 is TGCGCCAGCAGCCCAGGAACAGGGTTTAACACCGGGGAGCTGTTTTTT.

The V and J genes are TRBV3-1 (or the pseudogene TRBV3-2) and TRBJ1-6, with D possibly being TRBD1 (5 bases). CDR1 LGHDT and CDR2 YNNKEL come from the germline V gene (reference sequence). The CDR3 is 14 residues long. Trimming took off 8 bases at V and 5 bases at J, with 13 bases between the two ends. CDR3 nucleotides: TGTGCCAGCGGGGGGGAGCGGGATAATTCACCCCTCCACTTT. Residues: CASGGERDNSPLHF.

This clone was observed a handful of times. This CDR3 reads CASSYWELPQPQHF. CDR3 in DNA: TGTGCCAGCAGTTATTGGGAGCTACCTCAGCCCCAGCATTTT. The chain carries TRBV6-9 and TRBJ1-5; D is ambiguous. CDR3 length: 14 amino acids. Germline CDR1 is MNHGY and CDR2 is SVAAGI. The germline V and J ends were trimmed by 1 base and 6 bases, with 10 bases remaining between them.

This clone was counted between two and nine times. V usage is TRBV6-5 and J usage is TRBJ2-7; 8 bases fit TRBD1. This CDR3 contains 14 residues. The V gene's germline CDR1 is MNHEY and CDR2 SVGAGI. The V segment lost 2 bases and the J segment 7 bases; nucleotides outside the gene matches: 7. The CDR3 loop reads CASSYTGQGAEQYF. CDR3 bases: TGTGCCAGCAGTTACACCGGACAGGGTGCGGAGCAGTACTTC.

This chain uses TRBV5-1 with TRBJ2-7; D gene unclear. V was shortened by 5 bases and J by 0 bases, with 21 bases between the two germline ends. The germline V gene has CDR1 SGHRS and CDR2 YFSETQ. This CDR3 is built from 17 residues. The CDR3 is CASSPDYPRQSSYEQYF. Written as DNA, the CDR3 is TGCGCCAGCAGTCCGGATTACCCCAGGCAGAGCTCCTACGAGCAGTACTTC.

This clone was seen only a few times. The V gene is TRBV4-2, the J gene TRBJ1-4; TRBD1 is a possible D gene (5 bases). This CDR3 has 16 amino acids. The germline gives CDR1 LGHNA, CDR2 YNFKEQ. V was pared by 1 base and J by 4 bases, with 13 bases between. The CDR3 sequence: CASSQAGVGINEKLFF. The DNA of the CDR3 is TGTGCCAGCAGCCAAGCGGGGGTAGGGATTAATGAAAAACTGTTTTTT.